This passage covers 14 T cell receptor beta chains from one sample sequenced in a study of technical replicates of blood from a handful of donors. The repertoire was sequenced with immunoSEQ multiplex PCR; TCRdb's copy has only in-frame clones and lacks some. Of approximately 94,000 clones listed, approximately 95% are singletons. The sample was T cells isolated from PBMCs. The receptors were gathered from a human donor in good health.

The chain carries TRBV7-2 and TRBJ2-7; 7 nucleotides align to TRBD2. From germline, CDR1 is SGHTA and CDR2 FQGNSA. V dropped 5 bases and J dropped 3; count of bases not matched to a gene: 7. This CDR3 region has 14 residues. The CDR3: CASSPPGGSYEQYF. In nucleotides, the CDR3 is TGTGCCAGCAGCCCCCCAGGCGGGAGCTACGAGCAGTACTTC.

This chain links TRBV28 with TRBJ2-7; the match to TRBD1 covers 8 bases. From germline, CDR1 is MDHEN and CDR2 SYDVKM. Losses at the gene ends were 1 base for V and 3 bases for J; bases not matched to a gene: 5. The CDR3 totals 15 residues. This chain's CDR3 is CASSLSTGGIYEQYF. The CDR3 region has the DNA TGTGCCAGCAGTTTATCAACAGGGGGGATCTACGAGCAGTACTTC.

This clone occurred once. This sequence joins TRBV2 and TRBJ1-5; D may be TRBD1 (5 bases). V was clipped by 4 bases and J by 0 bases, with 13 bases between them. The CDR3 sequence is 16 residues long. Germline CDR1 is SNHLY and CDR2 is FYNNEI. DNA of the CDR3: TGTGCCAGCAGTGTTGAGGACAACTATAGCAATCAGCCCCAGCATTTT. Translated, it gives CASSVEDNYSNQPQHF.

Comment on this clone: The sample carries other DNA sequences with the same CDR3. The gene calls are TRBV6-4 and TRBJ2-3, with a possible D match to TRBD1 (5 bases). The CDR3 covers 13 residues. Germline CDR1 MRHNA, CDR2 SNTAGT. Between the trimmed V and J ends, which lost 3 bases and 3 bases, there was a span of 7 bases. The DNA for the CDR3 is TGTGCCAGCAGTGAAGGGGCAACAGATACGCAGTATTTT. Encoded protein: CASSEGATDTQYF.

The sample holds one count of this clone. In nucleotides, the CDR3 is TGTGCCAGCAGTGTTATTCAAGGAGCGGGACCTTACAATGAGCAGTTCTTC. This codes for CASSVIQGAGPYNEQFF. This chain uses TRBV6-1 with TRBJ2-1; 7 positions agree with TRBD2. The germline V gene has CDR1 MNHNS and CDR2 SASEGT. The J segment lost 4 bases and the V segment lost 4 bases, leaving 13 bases of the junction unmatched. The CDR3 is made up of 17 amino acids.

This chain links TRBV10-1 with TRBJ2-7; TRBD1 agrees at 9 bases. V gave up 0 bases and J gave up 5 bases; unmatched junction bases: 5. The V gene's germline CDR1 is WNHNN and CDR2 SYGVQD (reference sequence). This CDR3 is built from 15 residues. The CDR3 DNA reads TGCGCCAGCAGTGAGTCAGAGACAGGGGGGAACGAGCAGTACTTC. Its translation: CASSESETGGNEQYF.

The chain couples TRBV30 to TRBJ2-2; TRBD2 matches at 8 bases. The ends lost 1 base at V and 4 bases at J; junction bases unmatched: 5. Germline V gene data show CDR1 as GTSNPN and CDR2 as SVGIG (reference sequence). There are 15 residues in the CDR3. The CDR3 reads CAWSAGLGLTGELFF. The CDR3 region has the DNA TGTGCCTGGAGTGCGGGACTAGGTCTCACCGGGGAGCTGTTTTTT.

The V and J genes are TRBV10-3 and TRBJ1-1; a weak D match, TRBD1 (6 bases). The CDR3 runs to 13 residues. Germline CDR1 and CDR2: ENHRY and SYGVKD. V lost 4 bases to trimming and J lost 6 bases, with 12 bases between them. This CDR3 is CAISAGEKAEAFF. CDR3 DNA: TGTGCCATCAGTGCAGGGGAAAAAGCTGAAGCTTTCTTT.

About this clone itself: The same CDR3 can be traced to other DNA sequences in this sample. The chain combines TRBV9 with TRBJ1-2; D might be TRBD1 (6 bases). The ends were cut back, 3 bases at V and 6 bases at J, with 15 bases in the middle. Germline V gene sequence: CDR1 SGDLS, CDR2 YYNGEE. The CDR3 contains 14 residues. The CDR3 sequence is CASSGQTGRDGYTF. The CDR3, as DNA: TGTGCCAGCAGCGGACAAACAGGGAGAGATGGCTACACCTTC.

The rearrangement uses TRBV7-2 and TRBJ1-5; 7 nucleotides match TRBD1. CDR3 size: 14 residues. Germline V gene data show CDR1 as SGHTA and CDR2 as FQGNSA. V shed 4 bases and J 4 bases; nucleotides not matched to a gene: 4. DNA for the CDR3: TGTGCCAGCAGCTCCGGGACAGAGAATCAGCCCCAGCATTTT. It specifies CASSSGTENQPQHF. Supplemented by reference TRBV7-2 and TRBJ1-5, the full variable domain reads GAGVSQSPSNKVTEKGKDVELRCDPISGHTALYWYRQSLGQGLEFLIYFQGNSAPDKSGLPSDRFSAERTGGSVSTLTIQRTQQEDSAVYLCASSSGTENQPQHFGDGTRLSIL.

The gene calls are TRBV9 and TRBJ2-3; D may be TRBD2 (5 bases). Looked up from germline, CDR1 is SGDLS and CDR2 is YYNGEE. This CDR3 is 14 amino acids long. V was trimmed by 2 bases and J by 3 bases, leaving 10 bases between them. In DNA form, the CDR3 reads TGTGCCAGCAGCGTCGAGCGGCAGACAGATACGCAGTATTTT. The encoded protein is CASSVERQTDTQYF. Using reference TRBV9 and TRBJ2-3 for the parts outside the CDR3, the full variable domain is DSGVTQTPKHLITATGQRVTLRCSPRSGDLSVYWYQQSLDQGLQFLIQYYNGEERAKGNILERFSAQQFPDLHSELNLSSLELGDSALYFCASSVERQTDTQYFGPGTRLTVL.

The chain employs TRBV21-1 and TRBJ2-7; the table's D gene call, TRBD2, was not cross checked with the DNA. TRBV21-1 is listed as a pseudogene. The CDR3 consists of 17 residues. The CDR3 DNA reads as TGTGCCAGCAGCAAACTCCCCGGACTGACTAGCGGGTACGAGCAGTACTTC. Its translation: CASSKLPGLTSGYEQYF.

The chain joins TRBV12-5 to TRBJ1-2; 7 nucleotides match TRBD1. V dropped 7 bases and J dropped 3; count of bases not matched to a gene: 2. CDR1 LGHNT and CDR2 FRNRAP come from the germline V gene. The CDR3 loop spans 12 amino acids. The CDR3 sequence: CASVTGDYGYTF. As DNA, the CDR3 is TGTGCTAGTGTTACAGGGGACTATGGCTACACCTTC. Supplemented by reference TRBV12-5 and TRBJ1-2, the full variable domain reads DARVTQTPRHKVTEMGQEVTMRCQPILGHNTVFWYRQTMMQGLELLAYFRNRAPLDDSGMPKDRFSAEMPDATLATLKIQPSEPRDSAVYFCASVTGDYGYTFGSGTRLTVV.

CDR3 in DNA: TGTGCCAGCAGCCTACAGACCATAGCCAAAAACATTCAGTACTTC. Residues: CASSLQTIAKNIQYF. The V call is TRBV5-6, the J call TRBJ2-4, with D uncertain. CDR1 is SGHDT, CDR2 YYEEEE, per germline. Trimming shortened V by 4 bases and J by 0 bases, and 11 bases separated the two germline ends. The CDR3 has 15 amino acids.